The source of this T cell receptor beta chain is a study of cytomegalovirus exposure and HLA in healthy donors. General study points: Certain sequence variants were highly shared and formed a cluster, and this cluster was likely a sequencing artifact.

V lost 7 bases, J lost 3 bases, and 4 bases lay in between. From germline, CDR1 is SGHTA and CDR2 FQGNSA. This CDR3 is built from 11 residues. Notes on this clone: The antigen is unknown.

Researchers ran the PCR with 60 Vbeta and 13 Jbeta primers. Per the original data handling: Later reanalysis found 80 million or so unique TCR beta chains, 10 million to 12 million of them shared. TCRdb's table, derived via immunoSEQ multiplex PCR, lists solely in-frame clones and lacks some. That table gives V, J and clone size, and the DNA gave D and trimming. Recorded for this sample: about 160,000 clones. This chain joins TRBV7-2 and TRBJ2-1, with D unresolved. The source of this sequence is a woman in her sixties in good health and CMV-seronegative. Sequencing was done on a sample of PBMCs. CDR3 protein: CASTGYNEQFF. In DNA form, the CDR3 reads TGTGCCAGCACCGGCTACAATGAGCAGTTCTTC.